This T cell receptor (beta chain) is drawn from a study of naive and memory T cell subsets. Both TRBC1 and TRBC2 were covered by a beta constant-region primer of two equimolar oligonucleotides. Ligated cDNA was amplified by four rounds of PCR with nested alpha and beta constant-region primers and SP2. TCRdb passed the UMI-ligation and nested PCR reads through MiXCR, listing each CDR3 protein once. The sample holds 80,000 or so distinct CDR3 sequences, 9% to 9.5% seen once. The germline V gene has CDR1 SQVTM and CDR2 ANQGSEA. The ends were cut back, 6 bases at V and 5 bases at J, with 5 bases in the middle. The CDR3 has 10 amino acids.

This rearrangement joins TRBV29-1 to TRBJ1-5; D call uncertain. This clonotype was obtained from a human donor in good health. The source material was naive CD8+ T cells from blood. CDR3 nucleotide sequence: TGCAGCGTCCGGGATCAGCCCCAGCATTTT. Translation gives CSVRDQPQHF.